This T cell receptor beta chain was profiled in a study of blood T cell repertoires in COVID-19. Looking at the study overall: The United States, Italy and Spain were the sources of the acute and convalescent COVID-19 samples. T cells, B-cell-depleted T cells, or PBMCs provided the cDNA or gDNA that served as material.

As originally analysed: Amplifying reference gene primers gave estimates of nucleated cell counts. Libraries were prepared by immunoSEQ multiplex PCR; TCRdb keeps only in-frame clonotypes and omits some of them. V and J calls and clone size come straight from that table; D and trimming were deduced from the DNA. This sample has approximately 500,000 clones, with 80% to 90% found just once. The CDR3 sequence is 15 residues long. Germline CDR1 is SGHNT and CDR2 is YYREEE (reference sequence). With V trimmed by 7 bases and J by 3 bases, 8 bases remained unmatched. The genes are TRBV5-4 and TRBJ2-5, with 11 bases aligning to TRBD2. Material: peripheral blood. The origin of this receptor is a human donor in a cohort sampled during active COVID-19. The DNA of the CDR3 is TGTGCCAGCGGGCCCGGGACTAGCGGAAAAGAGACCCAGTACTTC. Amino acid sequence: CASGPGTSGKETQYF.